This is a list of T cell receptor beta chains from one sample in a study of T cell responses to AZD1222 COVID-19 vaccine. Assay: immunoSEQ multiplex PCR; the TCRdb copy retains only in-frame clones and omits some. Of around 100,000 clones listed, about 85% are singletons. The sample in question was peripheral blood, obtained 28 days after the second AZD1222 dose. These receptor sequences come from an adult who received the AZD1222 COVID-19 vaccine. Both conserved end residues are part of each CDR3. The order of the fields is CDR3 length, V gene, clone size, J gene, D gene, CDR3 protein, CDR3 DNA. A D gene is named only where the DNA matches it firmly. A row's size may be missing; if present it is once, few, many or a size class.

17	TRBV19	-	TRBJ2-7	TRBD2	CASSRRLAGGSSYEQYF	TGTGCCAGTAGTAGGCGACTAGCGGGAGGGAGCTCCTACGAGCAGTACTTC
15	TRBV28	-	TRBJ2-7	TRBD1	CASSLVDRGVGEQYF	TGTGCCAGCAGTTTGGTGGACAGGGGGGTTGGCGAGCAGTACTTC
14	TRBV5-1	-	TRBJ2-7	-	CASSLLREPYEQYF	TGCGCCAGCAGCTTGTTACGGGAGCCCTACGAGCAGTACTTC
13	TRBV12-3/TRBV12-4	-	TRBJ2-2	-	CAAQGWNTGELFF	TGTGCCGCACAGGGTTGGAACACCGGGGAGCTGTTTTTT
14	TRBV24-1	-	TRBJ2-1	TRBD1	CATRRQGLDNEQFF	TGTGCCACCAGAAGACAGGGGTTGGACAATGAGCAGTTCTTC
14	TRBV19	-	TRBJ2-5	-	CASSSGPTGETQYF	TGTGCCAGTAGTAGTGGCCCCACGGGGGAGACCCAGTACTTC
15	TRBV7-2	few	TRBJ1-2	TRBD1	CASSLATGGAYGYTF	TGTGCCAGCAGCTTAGCGACAGGGGGCGCCTATGGCTACACCTTC
15	TRBV18	-	TRBJ1-1	-	CASSPPAQINTEAFF	TGTGCCAGCTCACCACCGGCGCAGATTAACACTGAAGCTTTCTTT
16	TRBV5-4	once	TRBJ2-4	-	CASSLSEGSGKNIQYF	TGTGCCAGCAGCTTGAGTGAGGGTTCAGGCAAAAACATTCAGTACTTC
14	TRBV28	-	TRBJ1-1	TRBD1	CASSAGDRNTEAFF	TGTGCCAGCAGTGCTGGGGACAGGAACACTGAAGCTTTCTTT
16	TRBV3-1/TRBV3-2	-	TRBJ1-1	TRBD1	CASSPQTGNLNTEAFF	TGTGCCAGCAGCCCCCAGACAGGGAACTTGAACACTGAAGCTTTCTTT
14	TRBV27	once	TRBJ1-2	TRBD1	CASSSGTGGYGYTF	TGTGCCAGCAGCTCCGGGACAGGGGGCTATGGCTACACCTTC
18	TRBV29-1	-	TRBJ2-3	TRBD1	CSVEGRGRTGQDTDTQYF	TGCAGCGTTGAAGGAAGGGGAAGGACAGGGCAAGACACAGATACGCAGTATTTT
16	TRBV10-3	-	TRBJ1-1	TRBD1	CAISYGQGMGNTEAFF	TGTGCCATCAGTTACGGACAGGGGATGGGGAACACTGAAGCTTTCTTT
15	TRBV7-8	-	TRBJ1-1	-	CASSFTGPYNTEAFF	TGTGCCAGCAGCTTCACGGGGCCCTATAACACTGAAGCTTTCTTT
17	TRBV11-3	-	TRBJ2-3	TRBD2	CASSLGRRDYHRDTQYF	TGTGCCAGCAGCTTAGGAAGAAGGGACTATCATAGAGATACGCAGTATTTT